This T cell receptor beta chain is from a study of shared clonotypes between healthy human individuals. CD45RO-negative CD8 cells positively selected for CCR7 made up the naive population, which excluded terminally differentiated effector memory CD45RA+ cells. TCRdb's table, derived via immunoSEQ multiplex PCR, lists solely in-frame clones and lacks some. The sample includes fewer than 1 million clones, approximately 96% seen only once; the top ten take about 0.21%. The CDR3 consists of 13 residues. V lost 4 bases and J lost 1, with 8 bases in between. Germline assignment: CDR1 LNHNV and CDR2 YYDKDF (reference sequence).

The sample consisted of naive CD8+ T cells sorted from blood. The chain uses TRBV15 and TRBJ2-7; D is undetermined. The receptor comes from a man younger than 40 in good health. For the CDR3, the DNA is TGTGCCACCAGCACCAGGCCGTCCTACGAGCAGTACTTC. Translated, it gives CATSTRPSYEQYF.